This T cell receptor (beta chain) was identified during a study of T cell changes during pregnancy in multiple sclerosis. Here immunoSEQ multiplex PCR was the method, and the copy in TCRdb shows in-frame clones only, minus some. This sample has approximately 61,000 clones; 91% occur once, and the top ten carry 3% to 4.5%. This CDR3 has 16 amino acids. Losses at the gene ends were 7 bases for V and 4 bases for J; bases not matched to a gene: 15. Germline loops: CDR1 MDHEN, CDR2 SYDVKM. The starting material was peripheral blood, obtained after pregnancy. This TCR derives from a female donor in good health, enrolled as a control in a pregnancy study. The chain uses TRBV28 and TRBJ1-2; 7 positions match TRBD1. The CDR3 protein is CASTSGTAINFYGYTF. The CDR3 DNA is TGTGCCAGCACCTCCGGGACAGCTATTAATTTCTATGGCTACACCTTC.